The rows below give T cell receptor beta chains drawn from one sample of a study of blood T cell repertoires in COVID-19. The table came from immunoSEQ multiplex PCR; TCRdb's copy has only in-frame clones and leaves some out. The sample consists of 180,000 or so clones, around 89% of them appearing once. The sequenced sample was peripheral blood. Receptor source: a man in his fifties or sixties with acute or convalescent COVID-19. The CDR3 runs from the conserved cysteine through the conserved F or W.

>TRBV6-1
CASSEAGHLSNQPQHF
>TRBV6-5
CASSYSAGRETQYF
>TRBV7-2
CASSPENNQPQHF
>TRBV24-1
CATSPTGQGGEQYF
>TRBV29-1
CSVERDRGVTEAFF
>TRBV19
CASSIEGGTNTDTQYF
>TRBV6-1
CASSEQGKSPLHF
>TRBV7-3
CASSLTLDRGRTDTQYF
>TRBV6-5
CASSPGGATNEKLFF
>TRBV7-2
CASSLPGTQYF
>TRBV2
CASRRSGGETQYF
>TRBV3-1/TRBV3-2
CASSQAYTGGSADTQYF
>TRBV27
CASSPRGSVGQPQHF
>TRBV11-2
CASTWREGASYNEQFF
>TRBV15
CATSRADRPSYGYTF
>TRBV27
CASSPRTSGGNYVFAEQFF
>TRBV6-5
CASSYSNRVDSPLHF
>TRBV11-2
CAFSSGGEAGELFF
>TRBV5-1
CASSKGDRGYQETQYF
>TRBV7-3
CASSFAVSDTQYF
>TRBV12-3/TRBV12-4
CASSSNNQPQHF
>TRBV28
CASSSPAGGPYGYTF
>TRBV19
CASSMGRAYEQYF
>TRBV10-2
CASYSGKGEETQYF
>TRBV9
CASSVAGQSGNTEAFF
>TRBV19
CASSWSVAETQYF
>TRBV3-1/TRBV3-2
CASSLRGANQPQHF
>TRBV7-2
CASSFPSSGNTIYF